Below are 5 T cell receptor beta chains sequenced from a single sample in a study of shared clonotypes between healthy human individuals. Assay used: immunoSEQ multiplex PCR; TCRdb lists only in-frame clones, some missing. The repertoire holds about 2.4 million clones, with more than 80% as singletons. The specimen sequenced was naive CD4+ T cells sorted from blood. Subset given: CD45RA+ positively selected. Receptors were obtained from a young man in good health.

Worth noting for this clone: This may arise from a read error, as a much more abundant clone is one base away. The CDR3, as DNA: TGTGCCAGCAGCTTGGACAGGGACACTGAAGCTTTCTTT. Residues: CASSLDRDTEAFF. V usage is TRBV5-6 and J usage is TRBJ1-1; a weak D match, TRBD1 (6 bases). CDR1 SGHDT and CDR2 YYEEEE come from the germline V gene. Trimming cost V 0 bases and J 3 bases, with 6 bases left between them. The CDR3 runs 13 residues.

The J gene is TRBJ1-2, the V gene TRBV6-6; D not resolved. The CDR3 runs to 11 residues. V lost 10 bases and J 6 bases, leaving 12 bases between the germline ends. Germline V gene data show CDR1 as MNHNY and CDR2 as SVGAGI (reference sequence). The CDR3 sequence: CATGRGNGYTF. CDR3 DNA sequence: TGTGCCACCGGACGGGGAAATGGCTACACCTTC.

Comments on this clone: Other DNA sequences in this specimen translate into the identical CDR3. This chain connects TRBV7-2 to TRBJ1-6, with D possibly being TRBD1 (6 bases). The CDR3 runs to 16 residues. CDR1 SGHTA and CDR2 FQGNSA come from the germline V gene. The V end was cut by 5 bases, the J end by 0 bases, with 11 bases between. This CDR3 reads CASSLGGSSYNSPLHF. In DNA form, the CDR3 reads TGTGCCAGCAGCCTGGGGGGCAGCTCCTATAATTCACCCCTCCACTTT.

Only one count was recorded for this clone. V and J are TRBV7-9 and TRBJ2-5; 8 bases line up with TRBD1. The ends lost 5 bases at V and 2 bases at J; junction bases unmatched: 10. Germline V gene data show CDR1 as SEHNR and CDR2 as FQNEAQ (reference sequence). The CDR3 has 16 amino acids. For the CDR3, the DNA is TGTGCCAGCAGCCTAGGACAGGGATCCCCACAAGAGACCCAGTACTTC. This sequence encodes CASSLGQGSPQETQYF.

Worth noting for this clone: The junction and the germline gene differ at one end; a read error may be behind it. The CDR3 bases are TGTGCTAGCAGCCTTCTAGCGGGGGGGACTCAGTTCTTC. It translates to CASSLLAGGTQFF. V gene TRBV7-7 combines with J gene TRBJ2-1, with TRBD2 matching over 12 bases. The V gene's germline CDR1 is SSHAT and CDR2 FNYEAQ (reference sequence). The CDR3 consists of 13 residues.